This is a list of T cell receptor beta chains from one sample in a study of blood T cell repertoires in COVID-19. The protocol was immunoSEQ multiplex PCR, while the TCRdb copy is restricted to in-frame clones and leaves out a portion. The sample consists of over 300,000 clones, 65% to 90% of them appearing once. Sequencing was performed on peripheral blood. The receptors were gathered from a human donor in a cohort sampled during active COVID-19. Both conserved end residues are part of each CDR3.

V gene: TRBV12-5; CDR3 protein: CASALSGGGDTQYF
V gene: TRBV6-5; CDR3 protein: CASSYGTRQFF
V gene: TRBV19; CDR3 protein: CASSIRDRGLNEQFF
V gene: TRBV11-2; CDR3 protein: CASSISYEQYF
V gene: TRBV29-1; CDR3 protein: CSVEAGTGGYTEAFF
V gene: TRBV3-1/TRBV3-2; CDR3 protein: CASSQEFRGGAADTQYF
V gene: TRBV15; CDR3 protein: CATSSLRGGQETQYF
V gene: TRBV27; CDR3 protein: CASSLSGGSAQPQHF
V gene: TRBV6-4; CDR3 protein: CASSAGLSTDTQYF
V gene: TRBV14; CDR3 protein: CASSQDMNTEAFF
V gene: TRBV4-2; CDR3 protein: CASSQDQEGESNYGYTF
V gene: TRBV7-9; CDR3 protein: CASSPSPYPHEQYF
V gene: TRBV30; CDR3 protein: CAWSARGGGGKLFF
V gene: TRBV6-5; CDR3 protein: CASRRQGSYGYTF
V gene: TRBV14; CDR3 protein: CASSHGNQGTDTQYF
V gene: TRBV30; CDR3 protein: CASGHSNTEAFF
V gene: TRBV10-2; CDR3 protein: CASSEWVLGSSYNSPLHF
V gene: TRBV5-1; CDR3 protein: CASSLEEGPYEQYF
V gene: TRBV12-3/TRBV12-4; CDR3 protein: CASSLALGNTIYF
V gene: TRBV25-1; CDR3 protein: CASSRELGYTF
V gene: TRBV7-9; CDR3 protein: CASSDRDSTGYTF
V gene: TRBV27; CDR3 protein: CASMGGDYGYTF